These 8 T cell receptor beta chains were all obtained from the same sample, sequenced in a study of CD8+ T cells in alopecia areata. RNA was extracted and reverse transcribed into cDNA as the sequencing template. Method: immunoSEQ multiplex PCR; TCRdb's copy keeps in-frame clones and lacks some. The sample has 45,000 to 70,000 clones, approximately 96% seen once. The sample consisted of CD8+ T cells sorted from blood, taken at week 0. These TCRs come from a human donor with alopecia areata.

The CDR3 DNA reads as TGTGCCAGCAGTGAAACCTACAATGAGCAGTTCTTC. This encodes CASSETYNEQFF. The V call is TRBV2, the J call TRBJ2-1; D gene ambiguous. Germline CDR1 and CDR2: SNHLY and FYNNEI. Trimming cost V 2 bases and J 2 bases, with 1 base left between them. CDR3 length equals 12 residues.

J is TRBJ1-5 and V is TRBV5-1; D possibly corresponds to TRBD1 (6 bases). The CDR3 totals 15 residues. Deletions cut 1 base from V and 3 bases from J, with 11 bases between. CDR1 and CDR2 from the germline V gene are SGHRS and YFSETQ. DNA for the CDR3: TGCGCCAGCAGCTTGAACGGACAGCTCAATCAGCCCCAGCATTTT. This translates into CASSLNGQLNQPQHF.

The chain combines TRBV29-1 with TRBJ2-3, with D possibly being TRBD2 (5 bases). The germline CDR1 and CDR2 sequences are SQVTM and ANQGSEA. The V end was cut by 4 bases, the J end by 4 bases, with 9 bases between. The CDR3 contains 12 residues. The CDR3 loop is CSVAGISDTQYF. Written as DNA, the CDR3 is TGCAGCGTTGCGGGGATATCAGATACGCAGTATTTT.

The table lists this clone with a count of one. This sequence joins TRBV2 and TRBJ2-2, with D perhaps TRBD1 (6 bases). The CDR3 is 15 amino acids. V lost 4 bases and J 2 bases, leaving 11 bases between the germline ends. The germline V gene has CDR1 SNHLY and CDR2 FYNNEI. The CDR3 reads CASSGTELNTGELFF. For the CDR3, the DNA is TGTGCCAGCAGTGGGACAGAGCTTAACACCGGGGAGCTGTTTTTT.

V and J are TRBV12-5 and TRBJ2-1, with TRBD2 matching over 9 bases. Germline V gives CDR1 LGHNT, CDR2 FRNRAP. The CDR3 is made up of 15 amino acids. V gave up 0 bases and J gave up 7 bases; unmatched junction bases: 4. CDR3: CASGLVGLAGNEQFF. CDR3 coding DNA: TGTGCTAGTGGTTTGGTAGGCCTAGCGGGGAATGAGCAGTTCTTC.

The chain recombines TRBV4-1 with TRBJ1-1; 7 bases line up with TRBD1. This CDR3 comprises 16 residues. V trimming: 2 bases; J trimming: 0 bases; junction bases outside the gene matches: 6. Per the germline V gene, CDR1 is MGHRA and CDR2 is YSYEKL. The CDR3 sequence: CASSQLYRGLNTEAFF. DNA of the CDR3: TGCGCCAGCAGCCAACTATACAGGGGCTTGAACACTGAAGCTTTCTTT.

The chain links TRBV7-2 to TRBJ2-5, with a tentative D call TRBD1 (5 bases). The J call may be incorrect, as the DNA end agrees better with TRBJ2-7. Germline CDR1 and CDR2: SGHTA and FQGNSA. The CDR3 consists of 15 residues. The CDR3 spells CASSHGGAVSYEQYF. The CDR3 bases are TGTGCCAGCAGCCACGGTGGGGCGGTATCCTACGAGCAGTACTTC.

The chain combines TRBV11-1 with TRBJ2-7, with TRBD2 matching over 8 bases. CDR3 length equals 16 residues. Germline V gene lookup returns CDR1 SGHAT and CDR2 FQDESV (reference sequence). Trimming removed 8 bases from V and 0 bases from J; junction bases left unmatched: 12. The CDR3 region has the DNA TGTGCCAGCCAACCTCCACTAAGCGGGGGCTCCTACGAGCAGTACTTC. Translation: CASQPPLSGGSYEQYF.